These 25 T cell receptor beta chains originate from one sample sequenced in a study of control samples from healthy donors and cancer patients. Generated by immunoSEQ multiplex PCR, the TCRdb table keeps only in-frame clones and is missing some. The sample carries fewer than 25,000 clones, around 90% recorded once. The specimen sequenced was PBMCs. Receptors originate from a woman aged 60-70 years with head and neck cancer.

This rearrangement joins TRBV5-1 to TRBJ2-5, with TRBD2 identical over 7 bases. CDR1 and CDR2 from the germline V gene are SGHRS and YFSETQ. J gave up 5 bases and V 0 bases, and 10 bases lay outside the gene matches. The CDR3 has 16 amino acids. CDR3 loop: CASSLGEAGAGETQYF. In nucleotides, the CDR3 is TGCGCCAGCAGCTTGGGGGAGGCGGGAGCTGGGGAGACCCAGTACTTC.

The CDR3 nucleotides read TGCGCCAGCAGCCCTCGACGTGCAGAGGGCAATGAGCAGTTCTTC. This codes for CASSPRRAEGNEQFF. This chain links TRBV5-1 with TRBJ2-1; a weak D match, TRBD2 (5 bases). The CDR3 length is 15 residues. CDR1 is SGHRS, CDR2 YFSETQ, per germline. Trimming left V 4 bases short and J 6 bases short, with 17 bases between.

This sequence joins TRBV7-3 and TRBJ1-5; D possibly corresponds to TRBD1 (5 bases). This CDR3 has 13 residues. Germline CDR1 reads SGHTA; CDR2 reads FQGTGA. The germline V and J ends were trimmed by 1 base and 8 bases, with 9 bases remaining between them. The CDR3 sequence is CASSLRGGEPQHF. CDR3 in DNA: TGTGCCAGCAGCTTAAGGGGGGGGGAGCCCCAGCATTTT. The full variable domain, in which reference TRBV7-3 and TRBJ1-5 provide the parts outside the CDR3, is GAGVSQTPSNKVTEKGKYVELRCDPISGHTALYWYRQSLGQGPEFLIYFQGTGAADDSGLPNDRFFAVRPEGSVSTLKIQRTERGDSAVYLCASSLRGGEPQHFGDGTRLSIL.

The CDR3 is CASSTQGNQPQHF. The DNA for the CDR3 is TGTGCCAGCTCCACACAGGGAAATCAGCCCCAGCATTTT. V is TRBV2 and J is TRBJ1-5, with a weak D call TRBD1 (6 bases). V lost 8 bases, J lost 4 bases, and 12 bases lay in between. This CDR3 spans 13 amino acids. Germline CDR1 reads SNHLY; CDR2 reads FYNNEI.

This chain connects TRBV28 to TRBJ1-2, with D perhaps TRBD1 (5 bases). The germline V and J ends were trimmed by 4 bases and 4 bases, with 10 bases remaining between them. Germline V gene sequence: CDR1 MDHEN, CDR2 SYDVKM. This CDR3 region has 13 residues. The CDR3 sequence is CASSSQGPYGYTF. CDR3 nucleotides: TGTGCCAGCAGTTCCCAGGGTCCCTATGGCTACACCTTC.

V gene TRBV6-4 combines with J gene TRBJ2-6; D may be TRBD1 (6 bases). The CDR3 is 15 amino acids. Germline V gene data show CDR1 as MRHNA and CDR2 as SNTAGT. The V gene lost 2 bases and the J gene lost 3 bases, with 8 bases spanning the gap. The CDR3 DNA is TGTGCCAGCAGTGACGTACAGGGTGGGGCCAACGTCCTGACTTTC. This codes for CASSDVQGGANVLTF.

The J gene is TRBJ1-6, the V gene TRBV27; weak D call: TRBD1 (5 bases). CDR1 and CDR2 (germline): MNHEY, SMNVEV (reference sequence). Trimming removed 7 bases from V and 7 bases from J, with 17 bases in between. The CDR3 extends over 15 amino acids. CDR3 in amino acids: CASTFSGNGNSPLHF. The CDR3 DNA reads as TGTGCCAGCACGTTCTCAGGGAATGGCAATTCACCCCTCCACTTT.

The rearrangement uses TRBV7-9 and TRBJ1-2, with no clear D. Germline assignment: CDR1 SEHNR and CDR2 FQNEAQ (reference sequence). Trimming removed 1 base at V and 4 bases at J, with 4 bases between. The CDR3 sequence is 12 residues long. The CDR3 DNA sequence: TGTGCCAGCAGCTTAGAAGTCTATGGCTACACCTTC. Translated, it gives CASSLEVYGYTF.

The J gene is TRBJ1-1, the V gene TRBV2, with TRBD1 identical over 9 bases. Germline CDR1 reads SNHLY; CDR2 reads FYNNEI. The CDR3 runs to 14 residues. V was clipped by 7 bases and J by 3 bases; unmatched bases: 6. Here the CDR3 reads CASNPTGGYTEAFF. The CDR3 DNA reads as TGTGCCAGCAACCCGACAGGGGGTTACACTGAAGCTTTCTTT. The full variable domain, completed using reference TRBV2 and TRBJ1-1, is EPEVTQTPSHQVTQMGQEVILRCVPISNHLYFYWYRQILGQKVEFLVSFYNNEISEKSEIFDDQFSVERPDGSNFTLKIRSTKLEDSAMYFCASNPTGGYTEAFFGQGTRLTVV.

The chain is built from TRBV7-9 and TRBJ1-1; D gene ambiguous. Trimming removed 5 bases at V and 4 bases at J, with 11 bases between. The CDR3 is made up of 13 amino acids. CDR1 and CDR2 (germline): SEHNR, FQNEAQ (reference sequence). CDR3 loop: CASSPTTLTEAFF. The CDR3 DNA follows: TGTGCCAGCAGCCCGACGACACTCACTGAAGCTTTCTTT.

This clone has a single count. The V call is TRBV7-8, the J call TRBJ1-5, with D maybe TRBD1 (5 bases). This CDR3 is built from 17 residues. V lost 0 bases and J 2 bases, leaving 14 bases between the germline ends. The germline V gene has CDR1 SGHVS and CDR2 FQNEAQ. The CDR3 region has the DNA TGTGCCAGCAGCTTAGCTTTGTGGGGGGAAGGCAATCAGCCCCAGCATTTT. Translation gives CASSLALWGEGNQPQHF. Complete variable domain (other parts from reference TRBV7-8 and TRBJ1-5): GAGVSQSPRYKVAKRGQDVALRCDPISGHVSLFWYQQALGQGPEFLTYFQNEAQLDKSGLPSDRFFAERPEGSVSTLKIQRTQQEDSAVYLCASSLALWGEGNQPQHFGDGTRLSIL.

The gene calls are TRBV7-2 and TRBJ1-5; 7 bases are shared with TRBD1. CDR3 size: 13 residues. J was trimmed by 6 bases and V by 7 bases; bases with no gene match: 6. Looked up from germline, CDR1 is SGHTA and CDR2 is FQGNSA. The CDR3 loop reads CASTIQGSQPQHF. As DNA, the CDR3 is TGTGCCAGCACCATACAGGGGTCTCAGCCCCAGCATTTT.

The genes are TRBV5-6 and TRBJ2-7; TRBD1 matches at 7 bases. V lost 2 bases, J lost 2 bases, and 7 bases stayed unmatched. The CDR3 is 15 residues long. Germline CDR1 reads SGHDT; CDR2 reads YYEEEE. The CDR3 nucleotides read TGTGCCAGCAGCTTCATGGGACAGCGGACCTACGAGCAGTACTTC. Encoded protein: CASSFMGQRTYEQYF. Looking up the rest from reference TRBV5-6 and TRBJ2-7 gives the full variable domain: DAGVTQSPTHLIKTRGQQVTLRCSPKSGHDTVSWYQQALGQGPQFIFQYYEEEERQRGNFPDRFSGHQFPNYSSELNVNALLLGDSALYLCASSFMGQRTYEQYFGPGTRLTVT.

V is TRBV28 and J is TRBJ2-7, with D unclear. Per germline, CDR1 MDHEN and CDR2 SYDVKM. CDR3 length: 12 residues. The V end lost 3 bases, the J end lost 0 bases, and 3 bases lay between the germline ends. CDR3 region: CASSFNSYEQYF. The CDR3 region has the DNA TGTGCCAGCAGTTTTAACTCCTACGAGCAGTACTTC. The whole variable domain, filled in from reference TRBV28 and TRBJ2-7, reads DVKVTQSSRYLVKRTGEKVFLECVQDMDHENMFWYRQDPGLGLRLIYFSYDVKMKEKGDIPEGYSVSREKKERFSLILESASTNQTSMYLCASSFNSYEQYFGPGTRLTVT.

This sequence joins TRBV2 and TRBJ1-2; tentative D call: TRBD1 (6 bases). CDR3 length: 14 residues. V lost 6 bases and J 2 bases, leaving 13 bases between the germline ends. From germline, CDR1 is SNHLY and CDR2 FYNNEI. For the CDR3, the DNA is TGTGCCAGCAGGAGCCAGGACAGAAACTATGGCTACACCTTC. The encoded protein is CASRSQDRNYGYTF.

The chain couples TRBV28 to TRBJ2-1; D is possibly TRBD1 (6 bases). Germline V gives CDR1 MDHEN, CDR2 SYDVKM. Trimming stripped 7 bases from V and 7 bases from J, with 17 bases between. The CDR3 is made up of 14 amino acids. The CDR3: CASISSTGRNEQFF. The DNA for the CDR3 is TGTGCCAGCATTTCTTCGACAGGAAGGAATGAGCAGTTCTTC.

The V call is TRBV19, the J call TRBJ1-5; no reliable D call. Per germline, CDR1 LNHDA and CDR2 SQIVND (reference sequence). V was shortened by 5 bases and J by 7 bases, with 18 bases between the two germline ends. This CDR3 comprises 15 residues. CDR3 protein: CASSGKAAGPQPQHF. The CDR3 region has the DNA TGTGCCAGTAGTGGAAAGGCCGCAGGACCGCAGCCCCAGCATTTT.

This clone was picked up a small number of times. The CDR3 DNA is TGTGCCAGCAGTTACTCGGGAGGGGGTAAAGGCTACACCTTC. As protein: CASSYSGGGKGYTF. The genes are TRBV6-6 and TRBJ1-2, with D maybe TRBD1 (6 bases). The CDR3 has 14 residues. Germline CDR1 and CDR2: MNHNY and SVGAGI (reference sequence). The V end lost 0 bases, the J end lost 8 bases, and 13 bases lay between the germline ends.

V is TRBV15 and J is TRBJ1-1, with TRBD1 matching over 7 bases. Germline-derived CDR1 and CDR2 are LNHNV and YYDKDF (reference sequence). The CDR3 has 13 residues. Unmatched junction bases numbered 9, after V lost 5 bases and J lost 9 bases. The CDR3 protein is CATSGRQGDKAFF. Written as DNA, the CDR3 is TGTGCCACCAGCGGCCGACAGGGAGACAAAGCTTTCTTT.

The V and J genes are TRBV19 and TRBJ2-1, with 15 bases lining up with TRBD2. Per germline, CDR1 LNHDA and CDR2 SQIVND (reference sequence). V lost 6 bases, J lost 8 bases, and 8 bases stayed unmatched. The CDR3 spans 16 residues. The CDR3 sequence: CASSLGLAGGPYEQFF. In DNA form, the CDR3 reads TGTGCCAGTAGCCTTGGACTAGCGGGAGGGCCTTATGAGCAGTTCTTC.

The gene calls are TRBV5-8 and TRBJ1-2; the D is unclear. The germline gives CDR1 SGHTS, CDR2 YDEGEE. This CDR3 comprises 13 residues. Trimming shortened V by 0 bases and J by 6 bases, and 9 bases separated the two germline ends. DNA for the CDR3: TGTGCCAGCAGCTTGGCATCAGAGGATGGCTACACCTTC. It encodes CASSLASEDGYTF.

The V and J genes are TRBV18 and TRBJ2-2, with TRBD1 matching over 9 bases. The CDR3 covers 17 residues. CDR1 is KGHSH and CDR2 is LQKENI in the germline V gene. Trimming took 0 bases from V and 2 from J; bases not matched to a gene: 4. DNA for the CDR3: TGTGCCAGCTCACCACCGAACAGGGGGCTTAACACCGGGGAGCTGTTTTTT. Translation gives CASSPPNRGLNTGELFF.

In this sample, this clone turned up once. V gene TRBV19 combines with J gene TRBJ2-1; D perhaps matches TRBD1 (7 bases). The V end lost 6 bases, the J end lost 2 bases, and 11 bases lay between the germline ends. Looked up from germline, CDR1 is LNHDA and CDR2 is SQIVND (reference sequence). CDR3 size: 14 residues. CDR3 region: CASSRGDTYNEQFF. The DNA of the CDR3 is TGTGCCAGTAGCAGGGGGGATACCTACAATGAGCAGTTCTTC.

The chain employs TRBV29-1 and TRBJ1-1; possibly TRBD1 for D (5 bases). Deletions cut 5 bases from V and 1 base from J, with 14 bases between. The V gene's germline CDR1 is SQVTM and CDR2 ANQGSEA. The CDR3 loop spans 14 amino acids. CDR3 nucleotide sequence: TGCAGCGTTATTGGAGGGGAAGGGAACACTGAAGCTTTCTTT. Translation gives CSVIGGEGNTEAFF.

V is TRBV19 and J is TRBJ2-7; D might be TRBD2 (5 bases). V gave up 5 bases and J gave up 4 bases, with 18 bases separating them. CDR3 length: 15 residues. Germline CDR1 reads LNHDA; CDR2 reads SQIVND (reference sequence). CDR3 sequence: CASSGPLAGGYEQYF. CDR3 bases: TGTGCCAGTAGTGGTCCTTTGGCAGGCGGGTACGAGCAGTACTTC.